Listed below are T cell receptor beta chains from one sample, sequenced in a study of T-cell memory formation after mild COVID-19. TCRdb recomputed calls from the 5' RACE reads with MiXCR, one row per CDR3 protein. The table has more than 350,000 distinct CDR3 sequences, more than 15% seen once. Sequenced sample: PBMCs or a T cell subset sorted from them (not recorded which). These receptors were collected from a young man who had mild COVID-19 (a few samples of this study predate the infection). Cell type and time point are not known. CDR3s include the opening cysteine and the closing phenylalanine or tryptophan. Fields, in order: clone size, J gene, D gene, V gene, CDR3 DNA, CDR3 protein. A D gene is named only where the DNA matches it firmly. Expanded clones get a size class; other rows say once, few or many, or leave the size out.

-	TRBJ2-5	-	TRBV7-2	TGTGCCAGCAGCTTCTTGTATTCTGGGTCGTGGCAAGAGACCCAGTACTTC	CASSFLYSGSWQETQYF
-	TRBJ2-7	-	TRBV10-2	TGCGCCAGCAGTGAGTCGGGGACACTCTCCTACGAGCAGTACTTC	CASSESGTLSYEQYF
-	TRBJ2-2	-	TRBV10-3	TGTGCCATCAGTTTGGGGTCTTCGAACACCGGGGAGCTGTTTTTT	CAISLGSSNTGELFF
-	TRBJ1-3	-	TRBV12-3/TRBV12-4	TGTGCCAGCAGAATGGGAAAAGGAAACACCATATATTTT	CASRMGKGNTIYF
-	TRBJ2-1	TRBD2	TRBV20-1	TGCAGTGGTAGCGGGGGGGCCCGATCGTTCTTC	CSGSGGARSFF
few	TRBJ2-7	-	TRBV5-1	TGCGCCAGCAGCTCCTTAGGGTGGGACGAGCAGTACTTC	CASSSLGWDEQYF
few	TRBJ2-3	TRBD1	TRBV6-5	TGTGCCAGCAGTTACAGGGGACAGATCACAGATACGCAGTATTTT	CASSYRGQITDTQYF
-	TRBJ1-4	-	TRBV5-1	TGCGCCAGCAGCATGGGGGGGACATACCCAGAAAAACTGTTTTTT	CASSMGGTYPEKLFF
-	TRBJ2-2	TRBD1	TRBV5-1	TGCGCCAGCAGCTCGGGACAGACGAACACCGGGGAGCTGTTTTTT	CASSSGQTNTGELFF
once	TRBJ1-2	TRBD1	TRBV5-1	TGCGCCAGCAGCCCAACCGGGACAGTTTCTTATGGCTACACCTTC	CASSPTGTVSYGYTF
many	TRBJ1-1	-	TRBV6-5	TGTGCCAGCAGTTACTCAGGGGGCACTGAAGCTTTCTTT	CASSYSGGTEAFF
-	TRBJ1-5	-	TRBV29-1	TGCAGCGTTAAGTCTAGCGATCCTCATCAGCCCCAGCATTTT	CSVKSSDPHQPQHF
-	TRBJ1-2	-	TRBV7-8	TGTGTCAGCAGCTCAGGAGCCGCGGTCTATGGCTACACCTTC	CVSSSGAAVYGYTF
few	TRBJ2-1	-	TRBV6-1	TGTGCCAGCCGAGTCTCTCTTAACAATGAGCAGTTCTTC	CASRVSLNNEQFF
few	TRBJ2-3	-	TRBV7-9	TGTGCCAGCAGCTCGGGGGCCGATTATACGCAGTATTTT	CASSSGADYTQYF
-	TRBJ2-3	-	TRBV27	TGTGCCAGCAGTTTAAGGGACAGCACAGATACGCAGTATTTT	CASSLRDSTDTQYF
-	TRBJ2-3	-	TRBV3-1	TGTGCCAGCAGCCCGTCCGTAGGACGGGCCGATACGCAGTATTTT	CASSPSVGRADTQYF
-	TRBJ2-2	TRBD1	TRBV5-1	TGCGCCAGCCGACCTCCGGGACAGGGGGACACCGGGGAGCTGTTTTTT	CASRPPGQGDTGELFF
-	TRBJ2-5	-	TRBV14	TGTGCCAGCAGCCAAGCCGGACTCATTAGCGGCCAAGAGACCCAGTACTTC	CASSQAGLISGQETQYF
few	TRBJ1-1	-	TRBV10-3	TGTGCCATCAGTGAGACCAGGTTGAACACTGAAGCTTTCTTT	CAISETRLNTEAFF
few	TRBJ2-2	-	TRBV12-3/TRBV12-4	TGTGCCAGCAGTCCGTTTGCGGGGTCGAACACCGGGGAGCTGTTTTTT	CASSPFAGSNTGELFF
few	TRBJ2-5	-	TRBV20-1	TGCAGTGCTAGAGCTTCCGGGGTTGAGACCCAGTACTTC	CSARASGVETQYF
-	TRBJ1-2	TRBD1	TRBV7-2	TGTGCCAGCAGCTTAGTTACAGGGGGCGATGGCTACACCTTC	CASSLVTGGDGYTF
few	TRBJ2-1	-	TRBV3-1	TGTGCCAGCAGCCAAAGGGGGTTTGGGAATGAGCAGTTCTTC	CASSQRGFGNEQFF
few	TRBJ2-5	TRBD1	TRBV12-3/TRBV12-4	TGTGCCAGCAGTGCAGGACAGGGCCAGGGAGGTGAGACCCAGTACTTC	CASSAGQGQGGETQYF
-	TRBJ2-1	-	TRBV19	TGTGCCAGTAGTATAACCCCGCGGGGTGAGCAGTTCTTC	CASSITPRGEQFF
few	TRBJ1-6	-	TRBV6-1	TGTGCCAGCAGTGAAGATTCACCCCTCCACTTT	CASSEDSPLHF
-	TRBJ2-5	-	TRBV23-1	TGCGCCACTCAGCTTCATGAAGGAGAGACCCAGTACTTC	CATQLHEGETQYF
-	TRBJ2-5	-	TRBV4-1	TGCGCCAGCAGCCAAAGGGTCTCACAACACACCTCCTACCAAGAGACCCAGTACTTC	CASSQRVSQHTSYQETQYF
few	TRBJ2-5	-	TRBV5-1	TGCGCCAGCAGCTTGCAACAGGGGGGGATAGAGACCCAGTACTTC	CASSLQQGGIETQYF
few	TRBJ1-2	-	TRBV29-1	TGCAGCGTTGAGGGGGCGGCACCAAAGACTGGCACCTTC	CSVEGAAPKTGTF
-	TRBJ2-5	-	TRBV7-6	TGTGCCAGCAGCCGCACCCGGGAGACCCAGTACTTC	CASSRTRETQYF
few	TRBJ2-2	-	TRBV27	TGTGCCAGCAGTTTTATCGGGGGATTGGGGGAGCTGTTTTTT	CASSFIGGLGELFF
few	TRBJ2-6	-	TRBV9	TGTGCCAGCAGCGTAGCCGGGGTTGGGGCCAACGTCCTGACTTTC	CASSVAGVGANVLTF
few	TRBJ2-5	-	TRBV27	TGTGCCAGCAGACCACTTGGGGACGGCGAGACCCAGTACTTC	CASRPLGDGETQYF
once	TRBJ2-5	TRBD2	TRBV24-1	TGTGCCACCAGTGATGGGCGGACTAGCGGGGGGGCAGAGACCCAGTACTTC	CATSDGRTSGGAETQYF
-	TRBJ2-1	TRBD2	TRBV11-3	TGTGCCAGCAGCTTGGGAGCGGGGGCATCCGGCGGCCGTGAGCAGTTCTTC	CASSLGAGASGGREQFF
-	TRBJ2-6	-	TRBV6-2/TRBV6-3	TGTGCCAGCAACTCCTTTGGGGCCAACGTCCTGACTTTC	CASNSFGANVLTF
-	TRBJ2-3	TRBD1	TRBV4-3	TGCGCCAGCAGCCAATATGGGACAGGGCAAGATACGCAGTATTTT	CASSQYGTGQDTQYF
-	TRBJ2-1	-	TRBV5-1	TGCGCCAGCAGCTTGCAGTGGGGGGCCCTCAATGAGCAGTTCTTC	CASSLQWGALNEQFF
few	TRBJ2-5	TRBD2	TRBV7-2	TGTGCCAGCAGCTTAGCTCTAGCGGACCCATACTTC	CASSLALADPYF
-	TRBJ2-5	TRBD1	TRBV4-3	TGCGCCAGCAGCCAACGACAGGGCCTAGGAGAGACCCAGTACTTC	CASSQRQGLGETQYF
few	TRBJ2-1	-	TRBV4-1	TGCGCCAGCAGCGGGGCGGGACAGAAACTGTACAATGAGCAGTTCTTC	CASSGAGQKLYNEQFF
-	TRBJ2-1	TRBD1	TRBV6-5	TGTGCCAGCAGTTACTCGCCGTCTGGACAGGCCTACAATGAGCAGTTCTTC	CASSYSPSGQAYNEQFF
-	TRBJ2-7	TRBD1	TRBV4-1	TGCGCCAGCAGCCAAGTCCGGGACAGCTACGAGCAGTACTTC	CASSQVRDSYEQYF